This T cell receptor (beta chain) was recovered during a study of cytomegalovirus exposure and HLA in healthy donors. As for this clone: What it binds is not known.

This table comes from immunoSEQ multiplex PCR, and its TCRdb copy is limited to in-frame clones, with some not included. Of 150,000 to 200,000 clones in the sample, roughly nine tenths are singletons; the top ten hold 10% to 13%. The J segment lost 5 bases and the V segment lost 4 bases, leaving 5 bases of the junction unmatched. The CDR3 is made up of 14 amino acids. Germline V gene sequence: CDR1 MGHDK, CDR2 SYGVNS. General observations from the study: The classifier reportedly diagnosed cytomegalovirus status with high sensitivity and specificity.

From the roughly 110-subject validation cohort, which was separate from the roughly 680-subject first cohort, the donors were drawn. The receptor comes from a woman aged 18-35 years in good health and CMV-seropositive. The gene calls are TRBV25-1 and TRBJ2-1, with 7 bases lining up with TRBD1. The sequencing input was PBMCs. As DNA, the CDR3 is TGTGCCAGCAGTGGCCAGGGGGTAAACAATGAGCAGTTCTTC. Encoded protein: CASSGQGVNNEQFF.